This T cell receptor beta chain appears in the sequencing data of a study of chemoradiotherapy in HPV16-positive cancers. Samples were taken several times over chemoradiotherapy. Notes on this clone: Its antigen is still unknown.

Here immunoSEQ multiplex PCR was the method, and the copy in TCRdb shows in-frame clones only, minus some. The table shows 9,500 to 15,000 clones, with around 85% occurring only once. The study's findings and limits: Only a couple of HPV16-positive patients supplied the functional HPV-specificity definition. Non-HPV-specific T cells did not expand in tumors during treatment, whereas candidate HPV-specific clones and E7-related motifs did.

The receptor was isolated from a human donor with HPV-associated anogenital cancer. The specimen was obtained from a patient who underwent chemoradiotherapy.

The CDR3 bases are TGTGCCTGGAGTAGGAGGGCTAACTATGGCTACACCTTC. Amino acid sequence: CAWSRRANYGYTF. The chain has TRBV30 and TRBJ1-2; D remains ambiguous. CDR1 GTSNPN and CDR2 SVGIG come from the germline V gene (reference sequence). The CDR3 runs to 13 residues. The V gene lost 2 bases and the J gene lost 0 bases, with 7 bases spanning the gap.